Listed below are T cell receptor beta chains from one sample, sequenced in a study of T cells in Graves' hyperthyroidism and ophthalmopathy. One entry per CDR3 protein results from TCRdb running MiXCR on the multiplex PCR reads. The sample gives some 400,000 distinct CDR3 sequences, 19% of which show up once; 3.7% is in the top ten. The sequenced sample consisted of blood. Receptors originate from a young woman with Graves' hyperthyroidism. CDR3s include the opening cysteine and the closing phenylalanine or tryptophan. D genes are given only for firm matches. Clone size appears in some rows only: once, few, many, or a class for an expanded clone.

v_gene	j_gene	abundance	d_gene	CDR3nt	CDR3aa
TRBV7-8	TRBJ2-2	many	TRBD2	TGTGCCAGCAGCTTATTACTACGGACTAGCGGCGAGCTGTTTTTT	CASSLLLRTSGELFF
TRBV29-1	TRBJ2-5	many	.	TGCAGCGTTGTCCCCGGGACAAACAAGGCGGAGACCCAGTACTTC	CSVVPGTNKAETQYF
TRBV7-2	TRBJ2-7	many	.	TGTGCCAGCATCCCGGGGCTGTACTCCTACGAGCAGTACTTC	CASIPGLYSYEQYF
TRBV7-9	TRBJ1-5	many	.	TGTGCCAGCAGCCACGGGGGCACCAATCAGCCCCAGCATTTT	CASSHGGTNQPQHF
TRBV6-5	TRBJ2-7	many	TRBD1	TGTGCCAGCAGTTTCCACAGGGGACCCTACGAGCAGTACTTC	CASSFHRGPYEQYF
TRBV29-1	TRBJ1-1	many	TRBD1	TGCAGCGTTGGGACAGGGGTAGGAGCTTTCTTT	CSVGTGVGAFF
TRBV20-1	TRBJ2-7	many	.	TGCAGTGGACGTGACACCCTAAAAAACTACGAGCAGTACTTC	CSGRDTLKNYEQYF
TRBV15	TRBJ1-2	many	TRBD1	TGTGCCACCAGTCTAATGGGACAGATATACACCTTC	CATSLMGQIYTF
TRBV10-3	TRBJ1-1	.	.	TGTGCCATCAGTGGGAGAACAGGTATGGACACTGAAGCTTTCTTT	CAISGRTGMDTEAFF
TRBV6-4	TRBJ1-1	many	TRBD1	TGTGCCAGCAGGCCGGGACAGGGGAGTACTGAAGCTTTCTTT	CASRPGQGSTEAFF
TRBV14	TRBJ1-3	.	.	TGTGCCAGCAGCCAGGAATGCACCATTTTCTCTGGAAACACCATATATTTT	CASSQECTIFSGNTIYF
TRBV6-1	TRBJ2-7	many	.	TGTGCCAGCACCCCGCCGTGGGGGAGCTCCTACGAGCAGTACTTC	CASTPPWGSSYEQYF
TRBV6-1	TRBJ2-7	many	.	TGTGCCAGCAGCATGACAGGTCTCTACGAGCAGTACTTC	CASSMTGLYEQYF
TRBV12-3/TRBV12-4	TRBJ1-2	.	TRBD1	TGTGCCCAGAGACAGGGGGCGTATGGCTACACCTTC	CAQRQGAYGYTF
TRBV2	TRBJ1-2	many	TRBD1	TGTGCCAGCAATGACCTGGACAGGGGAGGTCATGGCTACACCTTC	CASNDLDRGGHGYTF
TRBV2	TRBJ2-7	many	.	TGTGCCAGCGGGCAGGGTCAATACGAGCAGTACTTC	CASGQGQYEQYF
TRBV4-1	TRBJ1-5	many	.	TGCGCCAGCAGGCCGGGTCAGCCCCAGCATTTT	CASRPGQPQHF
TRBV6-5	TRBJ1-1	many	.	TGTGCCAGCACTTTGGACAGACCATTAACTAACACTGAAGCTTTCTTT	CASTLDRPLTNTEAFF
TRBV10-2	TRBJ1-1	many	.	TGCGCCAGCAGAGAGAGGACTGAAGCTTTCTTT	CASRERTEAFF
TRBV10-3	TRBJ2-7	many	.	TGTGCCATCAGTGGTCAGCTCTACGAGCAGTACTTC	CAISGQLYEQYF
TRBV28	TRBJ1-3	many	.	TGTGCCAGCAGAACGCGTGGGGGAAACACCATATATTTT	CASRTRGGNTIYF
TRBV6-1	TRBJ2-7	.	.	TGTGCCAGCAGACCGGGACCAACGGACGAGCAGTACTTC	CASRPGPTDEQYF
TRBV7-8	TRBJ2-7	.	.	TGTGCCAGCAGCTCCCCTGACAGGCTGAGCTCCTACGAGCAGTACTTC	CASSSPDRLSSYEQYF
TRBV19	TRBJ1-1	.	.	TGTGCCAGTAGTTACGACACGTGGATGACAGCTTTCTTT	CASSYDTWMTAFF
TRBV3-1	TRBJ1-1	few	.	TGTGCCAGCAGCCAAGTTTTTATAGACCCGGGCCGCACGAATGAAGCTTTCTTT	CASSQVFIDPGRTNEAFF
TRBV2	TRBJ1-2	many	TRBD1	TGTGCCAGCACAGCCCAGACAGGGTCCGGCTACACCTTC	CASTAQTGSGYTF
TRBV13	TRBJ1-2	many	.	TGTGCCAGCACGCCCTTGGGGAACTATGGCTACACCTTC	CASTPLGNYGYTF
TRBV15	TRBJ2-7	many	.	TGTGCCACCAGCAGCGAAGTGAGCTACGAGCAGTACTTC	CATSSEVSYEQYF
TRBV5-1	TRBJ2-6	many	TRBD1	TGCGCCAGCAGCTTGGGGGGGACAGGGGCTGGGGCCAACGTCCTGACTTTC	CASSLGGTGAGANVLTF
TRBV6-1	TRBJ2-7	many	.	TGTGCCAGCAGTGTCCGGGTCCCCTACGAGCAGTACTTC	CASSVRVPYEQYF
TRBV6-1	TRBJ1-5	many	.	TGTGCCAGCAGCTCGCCGGTAGGGCAGCCCCAGCATTTT	CASSSPVGQPQHF
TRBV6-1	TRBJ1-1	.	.	TGTGCCGGCAGTGGCCGGGAGAACACTGAAGCTTTCTTT	CAGSGRENTEAFF
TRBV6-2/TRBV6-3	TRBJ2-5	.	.	TGTGCCAGCACGAAATGGGGGACCCAGTACTTC	CASTKWGTQYF
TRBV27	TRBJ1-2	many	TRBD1	TGTGCCAGCAGTGCCCGGACAGGCACGTACGGCTACACCTTC	CASSARTGTYGYTF
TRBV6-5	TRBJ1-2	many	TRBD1	TGTGCCAGCAGTTCTAACAGGGGTGGCTATGGCTACACCTTC	CASSSNRGGYGYTF
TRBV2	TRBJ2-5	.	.	TGTGCCAGCAGGGGCGGACAGTCCACACAAGAGACCCAGTACTTC	CASRGGQSTQETQYF